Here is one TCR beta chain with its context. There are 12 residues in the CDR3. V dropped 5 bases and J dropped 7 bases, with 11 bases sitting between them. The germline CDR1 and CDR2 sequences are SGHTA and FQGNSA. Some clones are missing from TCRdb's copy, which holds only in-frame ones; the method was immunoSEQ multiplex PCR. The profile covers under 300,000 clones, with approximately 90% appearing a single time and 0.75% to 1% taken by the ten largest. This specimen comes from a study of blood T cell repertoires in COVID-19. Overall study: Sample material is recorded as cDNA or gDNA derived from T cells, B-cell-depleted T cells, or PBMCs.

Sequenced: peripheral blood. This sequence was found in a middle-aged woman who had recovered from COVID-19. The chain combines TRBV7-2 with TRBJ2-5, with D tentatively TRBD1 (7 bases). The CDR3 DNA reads TGTGCCAGCAGCCCCCAGGGGGGGACCCAGTACTTC. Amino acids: CASSPQGGTQYF.